The clone carrying this TCR beta chain was counted a few times. This entry is derived from a study of blood T cell repertoires in COVID-19. V lost 4 bases to trimming and J lost 2 bases, with 21 bases between them. The germline CDR1 and CDR2 sequences are ENHRY and SYGVKD. This CDR3 region has 17 residues. Authors' methods: For nucleated cells, counts were estimated from reference gene primer amplification. Using immunoSEQ multiplex PCR, the repertoire was profiled, and TCRdb retains in-frame clones only, with some absent. V, J and clone size reflect that table, while D and trimming were determined from the DNA. This repertoire shows hundreds of thousands of clones, 70% to 90% found once; its top ten account for around 2%.

The chain uses TRBV10-3 and TRBJ2-7, with D maybe TRBD2 (6 bases). Sequenced: PBMCs or T cells enriched from blood (not recorded which). This TCR came from a woman between 55 and 75 years old in a cohort exposed to, infected with or recovered from COVID-19 (not recorded which). For the CDR3, the DNA is TGTGCCATCAGTGTTTCGGCAGGGAGGACCTCCGCCTACGAGCAGTACTTC. Translation: CAISVSAGRTSAYEQYF.